This T cell receptor beta chain was sequenced during a study of PD-L1 blockade in urothelial cancer. Study as a whole: Between 0 and 3 prior chemotherapy regimens had been given to patients. T cells were recovered from blood samples at a median of 141,255.

Templates that were synthetic TCR analogs were spiked into each PCR. Some clones are missing from TCRdb's copy, which holds only in-frame ones; the method was immunoSEQ multiplex PCR. The sample contains roughly 56,000 clones, roughly 87% of which appear only once. Patients were living with locally advanced or metastatic urothelial carcinoma. In germline, CDR1 is WSHSY, CDR2 SAAADI. Trimming pared 5 bases from V and 2 bases from J, leaving 16 bases between. This CDR3 is 17 amino acids long. This clonotype was obtained from a man between 65 and 85 years old with urothelial cancer. The material sequenced was PBMCs, taken around atezolizumab (anti-PD-L1) treatment. The chain has TRBV10-2 and TRBJ2-6; possibly TRBD2 for D (6 bases). DNA of the CDR3: TGCGCCAGCAGTTCAAGGAGGGGAGTTCCTGGGGCCAACGTCCTGACTTTC. This gives the protein CASSSRRGVPGANVLTF.